The rows below give T cell receptor beta chains drawn from one sample of a study of cytomegalovirus exposure and HLA in healthy donors. Generated by immunoSEQ multiplex PCR, the TCRdb table keeps only in-frame clones and is missing some. Of roughly 68,000 clones listed, around 75% are singletons. Sample: PBMCs. These receptors all stem from a woman in her 30s in good health and CMV-seropositive. CDR3s include the opening cysteine and the closing phenylalanine or tryptophan. Each record gives: D gene, CDR3 length, clone size, J gene, V gene, CDR3 protein, CDR3 DNA. A D gene is named only where the DNA matches it firmly. Only some rows state a clone size, as once, few, many or a class for expanded clones.

D: TRBD2
length: 15
size: .
J: TRBJ2-3
V: TRBV28
CDR3: CASSLRGGTTDTQYF
DNA: TGTGCCAGCAGTTTACGCGGGGGAACCACAGATACGCAGTATTTT

D: .
length: 12
size: few
J: TRBJ1-5
V: TRBV28
CDR3: CASSFPDQPQHF
DNA: TGTGCCAGCAGTTTTCCAGATCAGCCCCAGCATTTT

D: .
length: 15
size: few
J: TRBJ2-7
V: TRBV14
CDR3: CASSQGQGGKGEQYF
DNA: TGTGCCAGCAGCCAAGGGCAGGGAGGAAAGGGCGAGCAGTACTTC

D: .
length: 14
size: .
J: TRBJ1-2
V: TRBV7-9
CDR3: CASSLAKPSGGYTF
DNA: TGTGCCAGCAGCTTAGCGAAACCCTCGGGAGGCTACACCTTC

D: TRBD2
length: 14
size: once
J: TRBJ2-3
V: TRBV10-3
CDR3: CAINRAGGTDTQYF
DNA: TGTGCCATCAACCGAGCGGGAGGCACAGATACGCAGTATTTT

D: .
length: 12
size: .
J: TRBJ2-3
V: TRBV28
CDR3: CASTQTGDTQYF
DNA: TGTGCCAGCACCCAAACGGGAGATACGCAGTATTTT

D: .
length: 12
size: .
J: TRBJ2-7
V: TRBV7-8
CDR3: CAIKKGDYEQYF
DNA: TGTGCCATCAAAAAAGGGGATTACGAGCAGTACTTC

D: .
length: 13
size: .
J: TRBJ2-1
V: TRBV27
CDR3: CASSFGVGNEQFF
DNA: TGTGCCAGCAGTTTCGGGGTAGGCAATGAGCAGTTCTTC

D: .
length: 14
size: once
J: TRBJ2-5
V: TRBV6-5
CDR3: CASSYTPGGETQYF
DNA: TGTGCCAGCAGTTACACTCCCGGGGGAGAGACCCAGTACTTC

D: .
length: 11
size: .
J: TRBJ2-5
V: TRBV14
CDR3: CASSQGGTQYF
DNA: TGTGCCAGCAGCCAAGGCGGGACCCAGTACTTC

D: .
length: 11
size: .
J: TRBJ2-7
V: TRBV7-2
CDR3: CASSTDYEQYF
DNA: TGTGCCAGCAGCACCGACTACGAGCAGTACTTC

D: .
length: 16
size: .
J: TRBJ1-5
V: TRBV28
CDR3: CASSLFPGNSNQPQHF
DNA: TGTGCCAGCAGTTTATTCCCAGGTAATAGCAATCAGCCCCAGCATTTT